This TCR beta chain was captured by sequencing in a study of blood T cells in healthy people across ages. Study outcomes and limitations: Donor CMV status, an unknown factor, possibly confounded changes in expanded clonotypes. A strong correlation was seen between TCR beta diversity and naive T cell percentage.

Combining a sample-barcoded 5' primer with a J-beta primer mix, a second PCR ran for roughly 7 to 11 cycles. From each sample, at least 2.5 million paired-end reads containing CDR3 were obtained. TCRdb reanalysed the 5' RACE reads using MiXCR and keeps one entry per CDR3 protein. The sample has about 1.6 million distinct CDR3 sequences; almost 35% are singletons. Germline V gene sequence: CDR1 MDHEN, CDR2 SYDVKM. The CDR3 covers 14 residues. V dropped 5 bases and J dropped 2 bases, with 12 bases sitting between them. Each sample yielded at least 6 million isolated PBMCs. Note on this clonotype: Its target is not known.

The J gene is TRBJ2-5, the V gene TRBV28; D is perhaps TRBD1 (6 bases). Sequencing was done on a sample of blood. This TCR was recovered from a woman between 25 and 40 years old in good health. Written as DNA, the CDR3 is TGTGCCAGCAGTACCCTGGACAGACAAGAGACCCAGTACTTC. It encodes CASSTLDRQETQYF. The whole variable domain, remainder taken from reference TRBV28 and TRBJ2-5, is DVKVTQSSRYLVKRTGEKVFLECVQDMDHENMFWYRQDPGLGLRLIYFSYDVKMKEKGDIPEGYSVSREKKERFSLILESASTNQTSMYLCASSTLDRQETQYFGPGTRLLVL.